This paragraph reports one T cell receptor (beta chain). This clonotype turned up a few times. The target of this receptor is not known. Base qualities are missing; no much larger clone stands one base away. The data stem from a study of T cell repertoires in cytomegalovirus infection (dated by TCRdb to between 2019 and 2020). Regarding the study in general: Because public TCR beta signatures pointed to carriage of CMV infection together with the matching HLA type, the HLA type of each donor mattered for the analysis.

What the study reported, not specific to this receptor: Cumulative frequency of public TCR beta family members discriminated carriers of CMV infection plus the relevant HLA type in this cohort and an independent approximately 350-donor cohort. The ex vivo response was dominated by HLA-C-restricted CMV-specific TCR beta clonotypes, which also provided the single most frequent clonotype in two of eight donors.

TCRdb shows the sequencer as Illumina HiSeq 1500. TCRdb reprocessing: public reads trimmed at Q25 with fastp, clones called with MiXCR, in-frame beta chains kept. A single entry per CDR3 protein holds the most common genes and DNA from its merged rows. This sample has roughly 230,000 distinct CDR3 sequences in its table, and over 15% of those were observed once. Around half of the sample rests with the top ten. CDR1 SGHAT and CDR2 FQNNGV were looked up in the germline V gene. V lost 5 bases and J lost 4 bases; the stretch between them is 8 bases long. The CDR3 goes from the cysteine to the phenylalanine over 13 residues. The only DNA kept is the CDR3, 39 bases in frame from the first base.

This sequence uses TRBV11-2 and TRBJ2-2; a confident D gene designation cannot be given. The sequence was collected from a human donor in good health (CMV status not recorded). Some clones in this sample may be carry-over from other donors' samples. The sample taken for sequencing was CD8+ T cells from PBMCs. The CDR3 region reads CASSPGTTGELFF. The DNA reads TGTGCCAGCAGCCCAGGAACCACCGGGGAGCTGTTTTTT. The variable domain in full, with residues beyond the CDR3 obtained from the reference TRBV11-2 and TRBJ2-2 genes, is EAGVAQSPRYKIIEKRQSVAFWCNPISGHATLYWYQQILGQGPKLLIQFQNNGVVDDSQLPKDRFSAERLKGVDSTLKIQPAKLEDSAVYLCASSPGTTGELFFGEGSRLTVL.